These 10 T cell receptor beta chains originate from one sample sequenced in a study of cytomegalovirus exposure and HLA in healthy donors. Libraries were prepared by immunoSEQ multiplex PCR; TCRdb keeps only in-frame clonotypes and omits some of them. The sample shows about 160,000 clones, just under 90% of them seen only once. Input material: PBMCs. These receptors were collected from a man between 18 and 35 years old in good health and CMV-seropositive.

The chain has TRBV15 and TRBJ1-2; 10 nucleotides align to TRBD1. The V and J ends lost 3 bases and 5 bases, in that order; junction bases with no gene match: 3. The CDR3 covers 14 residues. Germline lookup yields CDR1 LNHNV and CDR2 YYDKDF (reference sequence). The CDR3 DNA follows: TGTGCCACCAGCAGTGGACAGGGGGGATATGGCTACACCTTC. Translation: CATSSGQGGYGYTF. Full variable domain (remainder filled in from reference TRBV15 and TRBJ1-2): DAMVIQNPRYQVTQFGKPVTLSCSQTLNHNVMYWYQQKSSQAPKLLFHYYDKDFNNEADTPDNFQSRRPNTSFCFLDIRSPGLGDTAMYLCATSSGQGGYGYTFGSGTRLTVV.

This chain connects TRBV19 to TRBJ1-4; TRBD1 might be the D (5 bases). Germline values: CDR1 LNHDA, CDR2 SQIVND (reference sequence). The germline V and J ends were trimmed by 7 bases and 6 bases, with 12 bases remaining between them. The CDR3 has 13 amino acids. The CDR3 bases are TGTGCCAGTAAATACAGGATGGATGAAAAACTGTTTTTT. Translated: CASKYRMDEKLFF.

The chain links TRBV6-5 to TRBJ1-1; a possible D gene is TRBD1 (5 bases). Trimming took off 2 bases at V and 1 base at J, with 11 bases between the two ends. From germline, CDR1 is MNHEY and CDR2 SVGAGI. The CDR3 has 15 amino acids. The CDR3 loop reads CASSYGGGSNTEAFF. The DNA for the CDR3 is TGTGCCAGCAGTTACGGTGGGGGGTCGAACACTGAAGCTTTCTTT.

The chain joins TRBV18 to TRBJ2-7; 7 nucleotides align to TRBD2. CDR3 length: 14 amino acids. V lost 1 base to trimming and J lost 4 bases; unmatched junction nucleotides: 4. Germline CDR1 is KGHSH and CDR2 is LQKENI. In DNA form, the CDR3 reads TGTGCCAGCTCACCACGGGAGGGCCGTTACGAGCAGTACTTC. Translating gives CASSPREGRYEQYF.

The chain couples TRBV5-1 to TRBJ2-5; no firm D call. CDR3 length: 14 amino acids. Germline V lookup: CDR1 SGHRS, CDR2 YFSETQ. Trimming pared 4 bases from V and 5 bases from J, leaving 15 bases between. This CDR3 is CASSQPAGVETQYF. CDR3 DNA: TGCGCCAGCAGCCAGCCGGCCGGAGTGGAGACCCAGTACTTC. The whole variable domain, remainder taken from reference TRBV5-1 and TRBJ2-5, is KAGVTQTPRYLIKTRGQQVTLSCSPISGHRSVSWYQQTPGQGLQFLFEYFSETQRNKGNFPGRFSGRQFSNSRSEMNVSTLELGDSALYLCASSQPAGVETQYFGPGTRLLVL.

The chain couples TRBV19 to TRBJ2-1, with 10 nucleotides matching TRBD2. Germline values: CDR1 LNHDA, CDR2 SQIVND (reference sequence). J lost 6 bases, V lost 4 bases, and 3 bases had no gene match. There are 14 residues in the CDR3. CDR3 nucleotides: TGTGCCAGTAGTAAGCGGGAGGGTTCCAATGAGCAGTTCTTC. This encodes CASSKREGSNEQFF.

The gene calls are TRBV11-2 and TRBJ1-1; D remains ambiguous. V dropped 2 bases and J dropped 2 bases, with 9 bases sitting between them. Germline CDR1 is SGHAT and CDR2 is FQNNGV. This CDR3 spans 14 amino acids. Here the CDR3 DNA reads TGTGCCAGCAGCTTACACGGTCCTAACACTGAAGCTTTCTTT. The encoded protein is CASSLHGPNTEAFF.

The V call is TRBV2, the J call TRBJ2-5, with 13 bases matching TRBD2. The CDR3 is 16 amino acids. The J segment lost 7 bases and the V segment lost 6 bases, leaving 11 bases of the junction unmatched. Germline values: CDR1 SNHLY, CDR2 FYNNEI. In DNA form, the CDR3 reads TGTGCCAGCAGGGTAGGGGGACTAGCGGGACTTGGGACCCAGTACTTC. Translating it yields CASRVGGLAGLGTQYF.

V and J are TRBV6-5 and TRBJ2-7, with TRBD2 identical over 13 bases. The CDR3 consists of 14 residues. The V gene's germline CDR1 is MNHEY and CDR2 SVGAGI. V lost 7 bases and J lost 6; bases outside the gene matches: 6. CDR3 sequence (DNA): TGTGCCAGCAAACTAGCGGGAGGGCACGGCGAGCAGTACTTC. Protein sequence: CASKLAGGHGEQYF.

This clone was detected many times. V and J are TRBV6-4 and TRBJ1-1, with 7 bases lining up with TRBD1. The CDR3 is 14 amino acids. Germline CDR1 and CDR2: MRHNA and SNTAGT. J lost 2 bases, V lost 3 bases, and 3 bases had no gene match. CDR3 in amino acids: CASSDGQENTEAFF. DNA of the CDR3: TGTGCCAGCAGTGATGGACAGGAAAACACTGAAGCTTTCTTT.